This T cell receptor (beta chain) originates from a study of blood T cell repertoires in COVID-19 (TCRdb year 2020). About the investigation overall: Collaborator samples came from the United States, Italy and Spain and covered acute and convalescent phases of COVID-19. The prospective study material was composed of cDNA or gDNA derived from T cells, B-cell-depleted T cells, or PBMCs. Subjects who had been exposed to COVID-19, were actively infected with it, or had recovered from it provided the deeply sampled blood TCRbeta repertoires that made up the dataset. The repertoires were released in a freely available public database meant as a resource for research on the immune response to SARS-CoV-2. Samples were obtained from the ongoing ImmuneRACE study (first 160 participants) and from 1,000 to 1,500 subjects provided by 6 global collaborators. A de-identified subject ID, COVID-19 status, age in years and sex were almost always included in the sample metadata. Where available, HLA class I and class II types were obtained from metadata supplied by the sample provider rather than from assay-based typing. General conclusions and limits of the study: The amount of clinical and demographic metadata varied by source and participant and was provided uncurated.

The immunoSEQ Assay, a bias-controlled multiplex PCR, was used to amplify TCRbeta CDR3 regions from genomic DNA. The published analysis was carried out like this. The number of nucleated cells in each sample was estimated from the amplification of reference gene primers within the assay. Sequence reads were collapsed and filtered to measure the absolute abundance of every unique TCRbeta CDR3 rearrangement. For each sample, productive Simpson clonality was calculated as the square root of Simpson's diversity index across productive rearrangements. TCRdb obtained this table from immuneACCESS and retained in-frame rearrangements with V and J assigned. These tables miss some clones; where compared with another copy, unresolved V genes account for less than half of the shortfall, and the remainder is unexplained. D and trimming were read from the DNA, whereas the V and J calls and clone size are those reported in that table. This sample holds around 150,000 clones; approximately 92% were observed only once. The ten largest make up approximately 3% of the sample.

Each collaborating institution followed its own protocols to collect whole blood in K2EDTA tubes. For TCRbeta analysis, collaborator samples were shipped as frozen whole blood, as isolated PBMCs, or as DNA extracted from either sample type. Details on this clone: The antigen it recognizes is unknown. No base-level quality is on record; no much larger clone is a single base apart.

Including the terminal cysteine and phenylalanine, the CDR3 comprises 16 residues. Only the CDR3 part of the read is kept: 48 bases, read in frame from the first base. Taken from the germline V gene, the CDR1 and CDR2 loops are SGHNT and YENEEA. V is cut by 1 base and J by 3 bases, and the space between the germline ends is 14 bases. Sequenced sample: peripheral blood. The V gene is TRBV11-3 and the J gene is TRBJ2-3; a tentative D match to TRBD1 spans 6 bases. The TCR sequence derives from a woman aged 60-70 years with active COVID-19. The CDR3 corresponds to CASSLGGGAHTDTQYF. The DNA reads as follows: TGTGCCAGCAGCTTAGGAGGGGGTGCCCATACAGATACGCAGTATTTT.